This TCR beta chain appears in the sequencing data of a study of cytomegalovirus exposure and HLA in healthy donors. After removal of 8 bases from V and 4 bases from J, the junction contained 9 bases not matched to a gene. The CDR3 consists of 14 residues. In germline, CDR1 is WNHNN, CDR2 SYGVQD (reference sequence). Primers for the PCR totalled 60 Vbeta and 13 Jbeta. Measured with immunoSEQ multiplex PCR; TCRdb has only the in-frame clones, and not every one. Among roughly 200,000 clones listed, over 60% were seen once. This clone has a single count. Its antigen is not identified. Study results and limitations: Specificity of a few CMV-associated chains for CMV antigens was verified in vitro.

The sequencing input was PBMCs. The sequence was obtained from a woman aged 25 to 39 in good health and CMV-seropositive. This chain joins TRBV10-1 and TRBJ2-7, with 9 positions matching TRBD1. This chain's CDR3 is CASSRWDRVYEQYF. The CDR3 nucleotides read TGCGCCAGCTCGCGCTGGGACAGGGTTTACGAGCAGTACTTC.